These T cell receptor beta chains were read from a single sample in a study of vaccination and CD4 T cells after COVID-19. Their target antigens are unknown. MiXCR was run by TCRdb on the PCR reads, yielding one entry per CDR3 protein. The sample yields about 9,500 distinct CDR3 sequences, nearly 50% seen once. Sample: CD4+ T cells from blood, cultured in vitro. These receptors were obtained from a human donor in good health. The CDR3 runs from the conserved cysteine through the conserved F or W. Fields, in order: J gene, V gene, D gene, clone size, CDR3 protein. The D gene is left open where the match is weak. Only some rows state a clone size, as once, few, many or a class for expanded clones.

TRBJ1-5 | TRBV27 | . | . | CASSLEGYQPQHF
TRBJ2-7 | TRBV7-9 | . | . | CASSSRGNKSYEQYF
TRBJ1-6 | TRBV10-2 | . | . | CASSEGVLRRLNSPLHF
TRBJ1-6 | TRBV20-1 | TRBD1 | few | CSAALGTVGNSPLHF
TRBJ2-7 | TRBV3-1 | TRBD2 | . | CASSNNLGSGSAYF
TRBJ2-2 | TRBV12-3/TRBV12-4 | TRBD2 | once | CASSPRRGLTSGGPNTGELFF
TRBJ2-7 | TRBV7-9 | . | . | CASSLTLGGSNPYEQYF
TRBJ1-4 | TRBV7-9 | TRBD1 | . | CASSFRTGPPRNEKLFF
TRBJ2-3 | TRBV11-2 | . | . | CASSSNTDTQYF
TRBJ2-7 | TRBV15 | . | . | CATSMDIGEQYF